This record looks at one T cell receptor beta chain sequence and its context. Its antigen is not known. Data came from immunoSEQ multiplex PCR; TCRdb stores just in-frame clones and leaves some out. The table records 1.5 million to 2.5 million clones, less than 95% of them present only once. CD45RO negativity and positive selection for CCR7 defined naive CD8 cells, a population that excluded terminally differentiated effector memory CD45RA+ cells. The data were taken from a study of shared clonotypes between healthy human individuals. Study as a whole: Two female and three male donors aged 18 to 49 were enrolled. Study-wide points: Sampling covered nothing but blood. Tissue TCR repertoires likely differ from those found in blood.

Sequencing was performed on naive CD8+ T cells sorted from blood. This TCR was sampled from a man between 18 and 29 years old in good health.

DNA of the CDR3: TGTGCCAGCAGCCAAGCTTGGGGGGGTGCGCAAGAGACCCAGTACTTC. The encoded protein is CASSQAWGGAQETQYF. The chain is built from TRBV7-9 and TRBJ2-5; 7 bases are a match to TRBD2. V gave up 5 bases and J gave up 2 bases; unmatched junction bases: 11. The germline gives CDR1 SEHNR, CDR2 FQNEAQ (reference sequence). The CDR3 totals 16 residues.